This TCR beta chain was identified during a study of regulatory dendritic cells for organ transplantation. The study's findings and limits: Regulatory dendritic cells appeared to expand memory CD8+ clones less than mature ones.

Sequencing used immunoSEQ multiplex PCR; TCRdb keeps in-frame clones, though not all of them. The top ten hold 2.5% to 3% of the sample, which has some 9,600 clones, 65% to 85% seen once. Of note for this clone: As yet, its antigen is unknown.

Sorted T cells were CFSE-labeled and cultured around 5 days with allogeneic regulatory or mature dendritic cells at 1:10. What was sequenced was memory CD4+ T cells from blood cultured with dendritic cells. Subset: CD45RO+ memory T cells. This sequence originates from a human donor in good health.

The CDR3 nucleotides read TGTGCCTGGAGGGGCCTAGCGTGGGACGGGACCCAGTACTTC. Its translation is CAWRGLAWDGTQYF. V and J are TRBV30 and TRBJ2-5; tentative D call: TRBD2 (6 bases). V lost 3 bases, J lost 7 bases, and 18 bases lay in between. In germline, CDR1 is GTSNPN, CDR2 SVGIG (reference sequence). The CDR3 is 14 amino acids.